This T cell receptor beta chain was captured in a study of T cells after yellow fever vaccination. On the study more broadly: SMART-Seq v4 Ultra Low Input served to prepare low-cell-number fractions.

CDR3 length: 16 residues. Germline-derived CDR1 and CDR2 are MGHRA and YSYEKL. The V segment lost 1 base and the J segment 8 bases; nucleotides outside the gene matches: 8. Concerning this clonotype: Its matching antigen is unknown.

A single record per CDR3 protein comes from TCRdb applying MiXCR to the 5' RACE reads. The table records approximately 300,000 distinct CDR3 sequences, around 6.8% of them present only once. Study-wide points: On re-exposure, the response was weaker but peaked faster, at day 5 versus 15.

This rearrangement joins TRBV4-1 to TRBJ2-1; 10 bases align to TRBD1. The sequence was obtained from a young man who received the YFV17D yellow fever vaccine. The sequences come from PBMCs, collected more than 35 days after the first yellow fever vaccination. CDR3 DNA: TGCGCCAGCAGCCAAGCACCGGGACAGGGGCCTCATGAGCAGTTCTTC. It encodes CASSQAPGQGPHEQFF.